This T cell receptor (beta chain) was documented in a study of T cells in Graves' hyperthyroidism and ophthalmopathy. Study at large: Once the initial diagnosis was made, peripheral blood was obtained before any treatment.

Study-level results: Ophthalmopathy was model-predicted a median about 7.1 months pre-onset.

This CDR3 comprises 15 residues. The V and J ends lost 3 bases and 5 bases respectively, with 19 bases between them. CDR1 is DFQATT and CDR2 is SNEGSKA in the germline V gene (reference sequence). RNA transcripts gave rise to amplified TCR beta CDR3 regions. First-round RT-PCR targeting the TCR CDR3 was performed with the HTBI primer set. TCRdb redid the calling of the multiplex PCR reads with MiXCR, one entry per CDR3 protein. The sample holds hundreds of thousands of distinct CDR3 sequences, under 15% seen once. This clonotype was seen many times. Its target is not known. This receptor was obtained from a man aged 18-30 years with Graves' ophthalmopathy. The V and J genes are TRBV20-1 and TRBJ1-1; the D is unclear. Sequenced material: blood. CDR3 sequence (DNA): TGCAGTGCTAGGGGCTTAGAGGGAGGCTCTACTGAAGCTTTCTTT. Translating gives CSARGLEGGSTEAFF.